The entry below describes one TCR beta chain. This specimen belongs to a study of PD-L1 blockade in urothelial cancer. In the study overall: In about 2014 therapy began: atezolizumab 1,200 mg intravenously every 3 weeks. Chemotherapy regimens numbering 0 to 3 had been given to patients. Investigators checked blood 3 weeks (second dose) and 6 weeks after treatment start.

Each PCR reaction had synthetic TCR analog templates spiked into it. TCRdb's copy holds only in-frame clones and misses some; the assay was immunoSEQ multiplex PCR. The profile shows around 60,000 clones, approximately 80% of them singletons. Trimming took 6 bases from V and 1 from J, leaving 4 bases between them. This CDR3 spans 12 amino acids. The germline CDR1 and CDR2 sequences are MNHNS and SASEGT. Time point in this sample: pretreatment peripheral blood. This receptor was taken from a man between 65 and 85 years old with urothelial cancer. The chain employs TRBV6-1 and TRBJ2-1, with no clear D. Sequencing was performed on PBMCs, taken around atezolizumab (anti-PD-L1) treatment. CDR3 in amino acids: CASSPSYNEQFF. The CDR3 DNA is TGTGCCAGCAGCCCTTCCTACAATGAGCAGTTCTTC.